These 20 T cell receptor beta chains originate from one sample sequenced in a study of cytomegalovirus exposure and HLA in healthy donors. In the PCR, 60 Vbeta and 13 Jbeta primers were used. Clones were sequenced by immunoSEQ multiplex PCR, and TCRdb holds only the in-frame ones, with some missing. This table has roughly 36,000 clones, around 70% appearing once. The sample comprised PBMCs. These receptors all stem from a young man in good health and CMV-seronegative.

The chain couples TRBV11-2 to TRBJ2-1, with D tentatively TRBD2 (5 bases). The V gene's germline CDR1 is SGHAT and CDR2 FQNNGV. The V end lost 0 bases, the J end lost 1 base, and 10 bases lay between the germline ends. The CDR3 totals 16 residues. The DNA for the CDR3 is TGTGCCAGCAGCTTAGATCCAGCGGTTTCCTACAATGAGCAGTTCTTC. Its translation: CASSLDPAVSYNEQFF.

The genes are TRBV5-1 and TRBJ2-7, with D perhaps matching TRBD2 (6 bases). From germline, CDR1 is SGHRS and CDR2 YFSETQ. Trimming removed 5 bases from V and 5 bases from J, with 17 bases in between. The CDR3 extends over 14 amino acids. The CDR3 DNA follows: TGCGCCAGCAGTATGGAGGGGATATTCAACGAGCAGTACTTC. Translation gives CASSMEGIFNEQYF.

The chain combines TRBV29-1 with TRBJ2-7, with TRBD1 as a possible D gene (6 bases). This CDR3 has 13 amino acids. Between the trimmed V and J ends, which lost 8 bases and 5 bases, there was a span of 19 bases. CDR1 and CDR2 (germline): SQVTM, ANQGSEA. For the CDR3, the DNA is TGCAGCACTCAGGGGTCTAGCTGGGACGAGCAGTACTTC. Amino acids: CSTQGSSWDEQYF.

The chain is built from TRBV28 and TRBJ2-7, with 8 bases identical to TRBD1. Per germline, CDR1 MDHEN and CDR2 SYDVKM. Trimming removed 8 bases from V and 4 bases from J; junction bases left unmatched: 13. The CDR3 covers 15 residues. DNA of the CDR3: TGTGCCAGCGGTTCGGGGGCGGGACAGGTTTACGAGCAGTACTTC. Its translation is CASGSGAGQVYEQYF.

V and J are TRBV18 and TRBJ1-1; TRBD1 might be the D (6 bases). The germline gives CDR1 KGHSH, CDR2 LQKENI. This CDR3 has 12 residues. The V gene lost 5 bases and the J gene lost 6 bases, with 10 bases spanning the gap. CDR3 residues: CASSYRDAEAFF. The DNA for the CDR3 is TGTGCCAGCTCATACAGGGACGCTGAAGCTTTCTTT.

The chain links TRBV7-2 to TRBJ2-7; 11 bases fit TRBD2. Germline V gene sequence: CDR1 SGHTA, CDR2 FQGNSA. The trim removed 1 base at V and 2 bases at J, leaving 1 base unmatched. CDR3 length: 15 residues. CDR3 sequence reads: CASSLGGLAAYEQYF. The CDR3 DNA follows: TGTGCCAGCAGCTTAGGGGGACTAGCGGCCTACGAGCAGTACTTC.

The CDR3: CASSVGGGGQPQHF. In DNA, the CDR3 is TGTGCCAGCAGCGTTGGGGGTGGGGGGCAGCCCCAGCATTTT. The J gene is TRBJ1-5, the V gene TRBV11-2; the D gene is possibly TRBD1 (5 bases). The germline gives CDR1 SGHAT, CDR2 FQNNGV. The CDR3 extends over 14 amino acids. Trimming removed 5 bases at V and 7 bases at J, with 15 bases between.

The chain uses TRBV6-5 and TRBJ2-7, with 8 bases fitting TRBD1. The CDR3 length is 16 residues. The J segment lost 9 bases and the V segment lost 3 bases, leaving 16 bases of the junction unmatched. Germline V lookup: CDR1 MNHEY, CDR2 SVGAGI. The CDR3 region is CASSYTPPGDRPLQYF. DNA for the CDR3: TGTGCCAGCAGTTATACCCCCCCCGGGGACAGGCCCCTGCAGTACTTC.

The chain couples TRBV6-5 to TRBJ2-6; 7 positions match TRBD2. With V trimmed by 5 bases and J by 12 bases, 13 bases remained unmatched. Germline values: CDR1 MNHEY, CDR2 SVGAGI. The CDR3 contains 15 residues. In DNA, the CDR3 is TGTGCCAGCAGTGCTTTAACCGGGACGGGAGGCGTCCTGACTTTC. It specifies CASSALTGTGGVLTF.

The gene calls are TRBV7-3 and TRBJ2-1, with 11 bases that match TRBD2. The J segment lost 8 bases and the V segment lost 1 base, leaving 4 bases of the junction unmatched. Per the germline V gene, CDR1 is SGHTA and CDR2 is FQGTGA. The length of the CDR3 is 15 residues. The CDR3 DNA is TGTGCCAGCAGCTTAATAGCGGGAGGGCCCCATGAGCAGTTCTTC. Translation: CASSLIAGGPHEQFF.

A single count supports this clone. The chain is built from TRBV18 and TRBJ2-5, with 7 bases that match TRBD1. TRBJ2-7 matches the DNA end more closely, so the J call is doubtful. This CDR3 spans 12 amino acids. Germline V lookup: CDR1 KGHSH, CDR2 LQKENI. This CDR3 is CASSPTGYEQYF. The CDR3 DNA follows: TGTGCCAGCTCACCGACAGGGTACGAGCAGTACTTC.

The CDR3 spells CASSVQGSAYEQYF. CDR3 bases: TGTGCCAGCAGTGTACAGGGGAGCGCCTACGAGCAGTACTTC. The chain links TRBV27 to TRBJ2-7, with TRBD1 matching over 7 bases. This CDR3 contains 14 residues. Germline CDR1 reads MNHEY; CDR2 reads SMNVEV (reference sequence). V shed 5 bases, J shed 2 bases, and the junction held 6 bases outside the gene matches.

The count of this clone is one. The V call is TRBV19, the J call TRBJ1-5; D perhaps matches TRBD1 (5 bases). Germline loops: CDR1 LNHDA, CDR2 SQIVND (reference sequence). V was trimmed by 6 bases and J by 3 bases, leaving 15 bases between them. CDR3 length equals 15 residues. The CDR3 loop is CASSKRSRDNQPQHF. The CDR3 DNA reads as TGTGCCAGTAGCAAAAGGTCCAGGGACAATCAGCCCCAGCATTTT.

The gene calls are TRBV7-2 and TRBJ2-7, with D unclear. V lost 1 base and J lost 2, with 9 bases in between. The CDR3 loop spans 14 amino acids. Germline V gene data show CDR1 as SGHTA and CDR2 as FQGNSA. The CDR3 DNA sequence: TGTGCCAGCAGCTTAGTCGCCAGTCCCTACGAGCAGTACTTC. It encodes CASSLVASPYEQYF. Based on the CDR3 plus reference TRBV7-2 and TRBJ2-7, the full variable domain is GAGVSQSPSNKVTEKGKDVELRCDPISGHTALYWYRQSLGQGLEFLIYFQGNSAPDKSGLPSDRFSAERTGGSVSTLTIQRTQQEDSAVYLCASSLVASPYEQYFGPGTRLTVT.

The chain uses TRBV7-8 and TRBJ1-4; 7 bases are shared with TRBD1. V dropped 1 base and J dropped 7; count of bases not matched to a gene: 6. This CDR3 is built from 15 residues. From germline, CDR1 is SGHVS and CDR2 FQNEAQ. This chain's CDR3 is CASSLDPGGREKLFF. As DNA, the CDR3 is TGTGCCAGCAGCTTAGACCCAGGGGGGCGTGAAAAACTGTTTTTT.

The chain couples TRBV27 to TRBJ1-4; TRBD1 aligns across 7 bases. CDR1 is MNHEY, CDR2 SMNVEV, per germline (reference sequence). The CDR3 length is 13 residues. The V segment lost 8 bases and the J segment 7 bases; nucleotides outside the gene matches: 7. The CDR3 sequence: CASGQVRGEKLFF. In DNA, the CDR3 is TGTGCCAGCGGACAGGTCAGGGGTGAAAAACTGTTTTTT.

In this sample, this clone turned up a few times. V is TRBV5-4 and J is TRBJ2-7; D perhaps matches TRBD1 (6 bases). Trimming stripped 0 bases from V and 6 bases from J, with 10 bases between. The CDR3 sequence is 13 residues long. CDR1 and CDR2 from the germline V gene are SGHNT and YYREEE (reference sequence). The CDR3 loop is CASSLGQVGEQYF. CDR3 bases: TGTGCCAGCAGCTTGGGACAGGTCGGCGAGCAGTACTTC.

This chain links TRBV21-1 with TRBJ1-1. TRBV21-1 is an annotated pseudogene. CDR3 length: 18 amino acids. CDR3 DNA sequence: TGTGCCAGCAGCAAAGACACTAGGAGGGATGTGGGGAACACTGAAGCTTTCTTT. This codes for CASSKDTRRDVGNTEAFF.

The CDR3 spells CASSPGNQETQYF. DNA for the CDR3: TGTGCCAGCAGCCCCGGGAACCAAGAGACCCAGTACTTC. The rearrangement uses TRBV7-2 and TRBJ2-5; possibly TRBD2 for D (5 bases). Germline V CDR1 and CDR2: SGHTA, FQGNSA. Trimming took off 5 bases at V and 0 bases at J, with 7 bases between the two ends. This CDR3 is built from 13 residues.

A remark on this clone: The same CDR3 arises from other DNA sequences in this sample as well. The chain combines TRBV15 with TRBJ1-4; D might be TRBD1 (5 bases). Trimming took 4 bases from V and 7 from J, leaving 16 bases between them. CDR3 size: 15 residues. The germline gives CDR1 LNHNV, CDR2 YYDKDF (reference sequence). CDR3 bases: TGTGCCACCAGCATCCGACAGATATCGGGTGAAAAACTGTTTTTT. Protein sequence: CATSIRQISGEKLFF.